Listed below are T cell receptor beta chains from one sample, sequenced in a study of CD4 T cells in relation to SARS-CoV-2 and coronaviruses. Here immunoSEQ multiplex PCR was the method, and the copy in TCRdb shows in-frame clones only, minus some. The data contain approximately 36,000 clones, about 80% of them singletons. These receptors' targets are unknown. Sequencing input: naive CD4+ T cells from PBMCs, cultured in vitro. All receptors derive from an adult with COVID-19. The CDR3 runs from the conserved cysteine through the conserved F or W. A D gene is named only where the DNA matches it firmly. Clone size is given for some rows only: seen once, a few or many times, or a class if the clone is expanded.

v_call,d_call,clone_size,j_call,cdr3_nt,cdr3_aa
TRBV6-5,.,.,TRBJ2-5,TGTGCCAGCAGCCGACCGGGGGCGGGTGAAGAGACCCAGTACTTC,CASSRPGAGEETQYF
TRBV28,.,.,TRBJ2-7,TGTGCCAGCAGTTCCAGGGGTGACGAGCAGTACTTC,CASSSRGDEQYF
TRBV7-2,.,.,TRBJ1-5,TGTGCCAGCAGCTTTGGCTCGGGAGGTCAGCCCCAGCATTTT,CASSFGSGGQPQHF
TRBV29-1,.,.,TRBJ1-2,TGCAGCGTCTCAGAAACTAACTATGGCTACACCTTC,CSVSETNYGYTF
TRBV18,.,once,TRBJ1-1,TGTGCCAGCTCACCACGGTCAATTTTTATGAACACTGAAGCTTTCTTT,CASSPRSIFMNTEAFF
TRBV3-1/TRBV3-2,.,.,TRBJ2-1,TGTGCCAGCAGCCCCATAGGACTGTACAATGAGCAGTTCTTC,CASSPIGLYNEQFF
TRBV10-3,TRBD1,.,TRBJ1-3,TGTGCCATCATGGGGGACAGCCGATTATCTGGAAACACCATATATTTT,CAIMGDSRLSGNTIYF
TRBV4-1,.,.,TRBJ1-4,TGCGCCAGCAGCCTCGGAGTGGGTGAAAAACTGTTTTTT,CASSLGVGEKLFF
TRBV6-5,.,.,TRBJ2-1,TGTGCCAGCTCCCCTACTAGTCGCAATGAGCAGTTCTTC,CASSPTSRNEQFF
TRBV6-5,.,once,TRBJ2-7,TGTGCCAGCAGTACCGGCATGGGGACATCATACGAGCAGTACTTC,CASSTGMGTSYEQYF
TRBV5-1,.,once,TRBJ2-6,TGCGCCAGCAGCTTGGGTGGTTCCTCTGGGGCCAACGTCCTGACTTTC,CASSLGGSSGANVLTF
TRBV6-5,TRBD2,.,TRBJ2-7,TGTGCCAGCAGGGAGGGACTAGCGGGTTTTGAGCAGTACTTC,CASREGLAGFEQYF
TRBV28,.,.,TRBJ2-2,TGTGCCAGCAGTTTAACGGGGGCTCGTACCGGGGAGCTGTTTTTT,CASSLTGARTGELFF
TRBV19,TRBD1,.,TRBJ2-1,TGTGCCAGTAGTATATCCCGGGACAGCCACAATGAGCAGTTCTTC,CASSISRDSHNEQFF
TRBV28,TRBD1,few,TRBJ1-2,TGTGCCAGCAGTCGGGACAGCAACTATGGCTACACCTTC,CASSRDSNYGYTF
TRBV5-4,TRBD1,.,TRBJ2-1,TGTGCCAGCAGACCGGAGGGACAGGGGCCTGCAACCTACAATGAGCAGTTCTTC,CASRPEGQGPATYNEQFF
TRBV2,.,.,TRBJ2-5,TGTGCCAGCAGTGTGGAAGAGACCCAGTACTTC,CASSVEETQYF
TRBV7-9,.,.,TRBJ1-1,TGTGCCAGCAGCTTAGCGCTGGGAACTGAAGCTTTCTTT,CASSLALGTEAFF
TRBV6-1,TRBD1,.,TRBJ1-4,TGTGCCAGCAGTGAGAAAGCCGGGACAGGGAATGAAAAACTGTTTTTT,CASSEKAGTGNEKLFF
TRBV11-2,TRBD2,.,TRBJ2-1,TGTGCCAGCAGCTTACCCGACGGGAGGTCAGACAATGAGCAGTTCTTC,CASSLPDGRSDNEQFF
TRBV7-9,TRBD1,.,TRBJ1-2,TGTGCCAGCAGGTTGGGACAGGGAGAGGGCTACACCTTC,CASRLGQGEGYTF
TRBV2,TRBD1,few,TRBJ1-5,TGTGCCAGCAGTGAACGGACAGGGGTAAGGCCCCAGCATTTT,CASSERTGVRPQHF
TRBV7-2,TRBD2,few,TRBJ2-1,TGTGCCAGCAGCTTCTACTCTAGCGGATCAAATGAGCAGTTCTTC,CASSFYSSGSNEQFF
TRBV4-1,.,few,TRBJ1-6,TGCGCCAGCAGCCAAACTGCGCCTTCCTATTCACCCCTCCACTTT,CASSQTAPSYSPLHF
TRBV18,.,.,TRBJ2-1,TGTGCCAGCTCACCACCCGGGCCCCCCTACAATGAGCAGTTCTTC,CASSPPGPPYNEQFF
TRBV10-3,.,.,TRBJ2-1,TGTGCCATCAGTGCTCGCAATGAGCAGTTCTTC,CAISARNEQFF
TRBV5-1,TRBD1,.,TRBJ2-5,TGCGCCAGCAGCTTGGACCGGACAGGGGTTTCGGAGACCCAGTACTTC,CASSLDRTGVSETQYF
TRBV5-1,.,.,TRBJ2-7,TGCGCCAGCAGGGTTGCGTGGGACACGTCCTACGAGCAGTACTTC,CASRVAWDTSYEQYF
TRBV4-3,.,.,TRBJ2-3,TGCGCCAGCAGCCAAGAGGGGGCAGGAGATACGCAGTATTTT,CASSQEGAGDTQYF
TRBV18,.,.,TRBJ2-2,TGTGCCAGCTCATCCACAGTATTTTTCCAGGATACGTACACCGGGGAGCTGTTTTTT,CASSSTVFFQDTYTGELFF
TRBV7-6,TRBD1,few,TRBJ1-6,TGTGCCAGCAGCTTAGAGGGGGGACAGGGTCACTCACCCCTCCACTTT,CASSLEGGQGHSPLHF
TRBV7-9,.,.,TRBJ2-1,TGTGCCAGCAGCTTATCGTCCTACAATGAGCAGTTCTTC,CASSLSSYNEQFF
TRBV14,TRBD1,.,TRBJ2-5,TGTGCCAGCAGTTCGGGACAGGGGGTTGAGACCCAGTACTTC,CASSSGQGVETQYF
TRBV2,.,few,TRBJ2-2,TGTGCCAGCTCCCTCGAGAGGGACACCGGGGAGCTGTTTTTT,CASSLERDTGELFF